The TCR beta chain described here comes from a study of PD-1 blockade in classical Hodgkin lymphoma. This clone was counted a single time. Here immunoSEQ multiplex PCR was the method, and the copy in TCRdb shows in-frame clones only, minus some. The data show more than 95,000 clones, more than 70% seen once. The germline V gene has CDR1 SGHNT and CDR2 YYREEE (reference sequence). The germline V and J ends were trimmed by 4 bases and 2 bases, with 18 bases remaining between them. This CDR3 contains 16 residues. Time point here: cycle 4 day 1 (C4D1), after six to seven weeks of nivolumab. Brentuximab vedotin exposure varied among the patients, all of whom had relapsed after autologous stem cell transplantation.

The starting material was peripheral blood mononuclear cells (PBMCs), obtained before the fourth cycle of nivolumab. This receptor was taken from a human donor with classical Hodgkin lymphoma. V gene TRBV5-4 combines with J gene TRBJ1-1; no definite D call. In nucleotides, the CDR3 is TGTGCCAGCAGCCCGGGGAAGGGCAGCATTAACACTGAAGCTTTCTTT. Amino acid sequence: CASSPGKGSINTEAFF.